This T cell receptor (beta chain) was sequenced for a study of blood T cell repertoires in COVID-19. Overall study: Researchers got acute and convalescent COVID-19 samples from the United States, Italy and Spain.

This CDR3 has 15 amino acids. The V end lost 7 bases, the J end lost 1 base, and 15 bases lay between the germline ends. Germline values: CDR1 MGHDK, CDR2 SYGVNS. The protocol was immunoSEQ multiplex PCR, while the TCRdb copy is restricted to in-frame clones and leaves out a portion. Of 310,000 or so clones listed, approximately 92% are singletons. Categorization into cohorts depended on clinical history that participants reported. The receptor's source is a woman aged 25-40 years who had recovered from COVID-19. Sequenced: PBMCs or T cells enriched from blood (not recorded which). V is TRBV25-1 and J is TRBJ2-3; tentative D call: TRBD2 (6 bases). The CDR3 region has the DNA TGTGCCAGCATGGATCTCGGGGAGGGCACAGATACGCAGTATTTT. Translating gives CASMDLGEGTDTQYF.